This paragraph covers one TCR beta chain sequence. Its antigen is currently unknown. Total RNA was isolated from each sample in quantities of at least 6 micrograms. This entry comes from a study of blood T cells in healthy people across ages. The CDR3 runs to 16 residues. Germline assignment: CDR1 MNHEY and CDR2 SMNVEV (reference sequence). The V segment lost 0 bases and the J segment 1 base; nucleotides outside the gene matches: 2. It was with a sample-barcoded 5' primer and a J-beta primer mix that a second PCR of roughly 6 to 11 cycles was run. Each TCR beta cDNA got a 12-nucleotide random molecular identifier. TCRdb passed the 5' RACE reads through MiXCR, listing each CDR3 protein once. The table records hundreds of thousands of distinct CDR3 sequences, about 50% of them present only once. The study's findings and limits: When one million T cells were used, diversity estimates were thought to be underestimates.

The sequence came from a woman of 80 years or more in good health. Sequences were obtained from blood. The chain uses TRBV27 and TRBJ1-2, with 10 positions matching TRBD1. This chain's CDR3 is CASSLSGQGDNYGYTF. CDR3 DNA: TGTGCCAGCAGTTTATCCGGACAGGGGGATAACTATGGCTACACCTTC.